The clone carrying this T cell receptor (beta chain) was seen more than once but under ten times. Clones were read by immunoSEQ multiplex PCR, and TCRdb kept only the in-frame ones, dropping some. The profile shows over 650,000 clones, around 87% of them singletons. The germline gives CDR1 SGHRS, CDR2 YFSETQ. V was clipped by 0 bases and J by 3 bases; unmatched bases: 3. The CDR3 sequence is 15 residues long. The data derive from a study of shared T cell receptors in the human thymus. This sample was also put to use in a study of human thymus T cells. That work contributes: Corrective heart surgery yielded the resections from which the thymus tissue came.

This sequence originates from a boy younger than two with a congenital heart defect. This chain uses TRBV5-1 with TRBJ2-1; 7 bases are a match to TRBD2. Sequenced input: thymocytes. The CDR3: CASSLESSGYNEQFF. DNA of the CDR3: TGCGCCAGCAGCTTGGAGTCTAGCGGCTACAATGAGCAGTTCTTC. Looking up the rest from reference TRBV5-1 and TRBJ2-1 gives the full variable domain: KAGVTQTPRYLIKTRGQQVTLSCSPISGHRSVSWYQQTPGQGLQFLFEYFSETQRNKGNFPGRFSGRQFSNSRSEMNVSTLELGDSALYLCASSLESSGYNEQFFGPGTRLTVL.